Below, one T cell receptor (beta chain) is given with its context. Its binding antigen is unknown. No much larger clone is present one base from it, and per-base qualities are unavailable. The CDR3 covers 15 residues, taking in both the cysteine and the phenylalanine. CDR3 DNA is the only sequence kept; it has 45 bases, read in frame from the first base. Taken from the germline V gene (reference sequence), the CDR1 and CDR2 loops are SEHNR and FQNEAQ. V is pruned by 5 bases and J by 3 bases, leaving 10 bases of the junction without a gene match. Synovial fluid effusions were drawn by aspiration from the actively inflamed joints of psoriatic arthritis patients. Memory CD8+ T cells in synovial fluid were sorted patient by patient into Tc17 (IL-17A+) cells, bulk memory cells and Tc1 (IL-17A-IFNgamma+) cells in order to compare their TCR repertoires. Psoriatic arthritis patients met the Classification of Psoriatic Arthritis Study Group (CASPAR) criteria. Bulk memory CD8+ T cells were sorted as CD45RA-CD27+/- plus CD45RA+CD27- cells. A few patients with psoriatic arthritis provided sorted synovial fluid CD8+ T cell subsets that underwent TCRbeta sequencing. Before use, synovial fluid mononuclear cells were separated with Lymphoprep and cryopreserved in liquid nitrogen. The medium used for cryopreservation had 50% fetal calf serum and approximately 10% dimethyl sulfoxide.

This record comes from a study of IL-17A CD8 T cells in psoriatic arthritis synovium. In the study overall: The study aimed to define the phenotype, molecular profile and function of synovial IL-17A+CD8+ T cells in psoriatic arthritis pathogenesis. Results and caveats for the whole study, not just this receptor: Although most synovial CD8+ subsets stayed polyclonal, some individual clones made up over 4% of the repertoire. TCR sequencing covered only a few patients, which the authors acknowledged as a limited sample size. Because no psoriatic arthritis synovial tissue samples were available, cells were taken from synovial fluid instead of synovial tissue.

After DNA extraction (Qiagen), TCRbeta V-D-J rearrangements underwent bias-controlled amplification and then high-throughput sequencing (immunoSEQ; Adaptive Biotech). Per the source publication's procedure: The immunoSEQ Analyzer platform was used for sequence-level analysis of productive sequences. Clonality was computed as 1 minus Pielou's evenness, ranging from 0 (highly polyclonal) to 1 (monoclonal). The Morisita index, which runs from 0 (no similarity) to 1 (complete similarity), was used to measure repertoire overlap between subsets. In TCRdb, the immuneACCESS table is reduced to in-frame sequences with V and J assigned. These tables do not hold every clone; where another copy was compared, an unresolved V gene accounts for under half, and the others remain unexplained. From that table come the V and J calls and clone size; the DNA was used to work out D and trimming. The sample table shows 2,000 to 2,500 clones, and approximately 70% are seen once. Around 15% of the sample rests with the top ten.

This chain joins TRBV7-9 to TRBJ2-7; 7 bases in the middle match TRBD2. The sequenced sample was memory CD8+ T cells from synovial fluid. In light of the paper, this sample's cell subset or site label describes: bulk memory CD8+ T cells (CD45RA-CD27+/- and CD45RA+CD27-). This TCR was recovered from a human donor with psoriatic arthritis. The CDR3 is CASSLSWDYRYEQYF. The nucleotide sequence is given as TGTGCCAGCAGCCTCTCGTGGGACTATCGCTACGAGCAGTACTTC.